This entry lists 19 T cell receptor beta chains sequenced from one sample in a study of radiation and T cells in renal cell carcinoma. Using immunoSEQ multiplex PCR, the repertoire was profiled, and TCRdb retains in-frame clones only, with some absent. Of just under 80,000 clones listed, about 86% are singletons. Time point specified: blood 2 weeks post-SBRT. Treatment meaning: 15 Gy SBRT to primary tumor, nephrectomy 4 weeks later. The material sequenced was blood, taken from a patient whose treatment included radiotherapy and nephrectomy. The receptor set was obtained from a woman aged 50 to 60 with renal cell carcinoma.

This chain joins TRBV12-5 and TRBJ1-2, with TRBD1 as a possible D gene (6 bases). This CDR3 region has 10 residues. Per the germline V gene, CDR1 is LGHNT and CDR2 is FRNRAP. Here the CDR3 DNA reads TGTACCCGAGCCCAGGGGTGCTACACCTTC. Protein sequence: CTRAQGCYTF. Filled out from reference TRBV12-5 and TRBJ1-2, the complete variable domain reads DARVTQTPRHKVTEMGQEVTMRCQPILGHNTVFWYRQTMMQGLELLAYFRNRAPLDDSGMPKDRFSAEMPDATLATLKIQPSEPRDSAVYFCTRAQGCYTFGSGTRLTVV.

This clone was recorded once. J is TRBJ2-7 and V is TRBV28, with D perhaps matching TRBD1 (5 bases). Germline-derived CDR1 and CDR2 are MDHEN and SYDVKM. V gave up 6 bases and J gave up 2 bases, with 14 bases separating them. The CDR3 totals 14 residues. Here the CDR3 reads CASSQNRQPYEQYF. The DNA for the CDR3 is TGTGCCAGCAGCCAAAACAGACAGCCCTACGAGCAGTACTTC. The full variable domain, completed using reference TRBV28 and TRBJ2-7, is DVKVTQSSRYLVKRTGEKVFLECVQDMDHENMFWYRQDPGLGLRLIYFSYDVKMKEKGDIPEGYSVSREKKERFSLILESASTNQTSMYLCASSQNRQPYEQYFGPGTRLTVT.

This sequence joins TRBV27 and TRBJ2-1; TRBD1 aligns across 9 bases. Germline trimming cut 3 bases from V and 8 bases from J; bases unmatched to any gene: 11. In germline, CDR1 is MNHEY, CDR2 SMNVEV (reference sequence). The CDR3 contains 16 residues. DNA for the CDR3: TGTGCCAGCAGTTTCTCAGGACAGGGGTCCTTATATGAGCAGTTCTTC. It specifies CASSFSGQGSLYEQFF.

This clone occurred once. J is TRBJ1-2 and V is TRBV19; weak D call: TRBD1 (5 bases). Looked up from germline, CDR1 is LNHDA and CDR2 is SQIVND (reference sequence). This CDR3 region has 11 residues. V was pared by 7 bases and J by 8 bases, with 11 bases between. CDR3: CASTGATGYTF. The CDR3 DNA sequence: TGTGCCAGTACCGGGGCGACCGGCTACACCTTC.

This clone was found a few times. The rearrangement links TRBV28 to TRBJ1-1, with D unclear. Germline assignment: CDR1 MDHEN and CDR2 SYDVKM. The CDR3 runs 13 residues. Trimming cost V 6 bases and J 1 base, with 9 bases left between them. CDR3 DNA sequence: TGTGCCAGCAGCCCCGATGGGAACACTGAAGCTTTCTTT. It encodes CASSPDGNTEAFF. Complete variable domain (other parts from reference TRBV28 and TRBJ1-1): DVKVTQSSRYLVKRTGEKVFLECVQDMDHENMFWYRQDPGLGLRLIYFSYDVKMKEKGDIPEGYSVSREKKERFSLILESASTNQTSMYLCASSPDGNTEAFFGQGTRLTVV.

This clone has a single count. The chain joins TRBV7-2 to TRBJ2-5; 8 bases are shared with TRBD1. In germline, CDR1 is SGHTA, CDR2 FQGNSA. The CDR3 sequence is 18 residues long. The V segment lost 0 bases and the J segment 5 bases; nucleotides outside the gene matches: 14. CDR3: CASSLAPPFYTGGETQYF. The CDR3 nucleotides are TGTGCCAGCAGCTTAGCTCCCCCCTTTTATACAGGGGGGGAGACCCAGTACTTC.

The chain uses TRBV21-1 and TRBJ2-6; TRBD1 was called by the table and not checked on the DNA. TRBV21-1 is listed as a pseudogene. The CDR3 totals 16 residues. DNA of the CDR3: TGTGCCAGCAGCAAAGGGACAGGGGCTAGAGCCAACGTCCTGACTTTC. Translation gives CASSKGTGARANVLTF.

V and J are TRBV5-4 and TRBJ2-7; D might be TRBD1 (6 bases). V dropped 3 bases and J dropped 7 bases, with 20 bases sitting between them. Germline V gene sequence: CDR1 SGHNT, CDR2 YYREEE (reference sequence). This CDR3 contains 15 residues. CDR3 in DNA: TGTGCCAGCAGCTACCGGGATCGCAGGGGTAAAGAGCAGTACTTC. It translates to CASSYRDRRGKEQYF.

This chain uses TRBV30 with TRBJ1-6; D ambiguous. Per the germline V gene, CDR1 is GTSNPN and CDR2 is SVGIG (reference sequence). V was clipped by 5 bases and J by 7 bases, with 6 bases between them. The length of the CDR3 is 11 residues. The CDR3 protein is CAWQQNSPLHF. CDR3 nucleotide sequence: TGTGCCTGGCAGCAGAATTCACCCCTCCACTTT.

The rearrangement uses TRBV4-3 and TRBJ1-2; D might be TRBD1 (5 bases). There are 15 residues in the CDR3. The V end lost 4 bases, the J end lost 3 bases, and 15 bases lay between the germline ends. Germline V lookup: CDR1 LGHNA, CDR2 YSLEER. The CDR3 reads CASSPSGPAYYGYTF. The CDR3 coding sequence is TGCGCCAGCAGCCCCTCGGGACCAGCCTACTATGGCTACACCTTC.

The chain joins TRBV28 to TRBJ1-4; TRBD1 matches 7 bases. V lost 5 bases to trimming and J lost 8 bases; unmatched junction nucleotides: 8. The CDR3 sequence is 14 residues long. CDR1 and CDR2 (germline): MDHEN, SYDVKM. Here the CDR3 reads CASSNNGQEEKLFF. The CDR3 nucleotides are TGTGCCAGCAGTAACAACGGACAGGAAGAAAAACTGTTTTTT.

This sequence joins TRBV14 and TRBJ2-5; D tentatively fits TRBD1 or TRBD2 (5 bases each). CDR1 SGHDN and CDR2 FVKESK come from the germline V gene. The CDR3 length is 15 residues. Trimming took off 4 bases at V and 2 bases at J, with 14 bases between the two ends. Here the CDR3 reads CASSPLGRIQETQYF. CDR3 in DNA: TGTGCCAGCAGCCCCTTGGGACGCATACAAGAGACCCAGTACTTC. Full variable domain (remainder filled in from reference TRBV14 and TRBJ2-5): EAGVTQFPSHSVIEKGQTVTLRCDPISGHDNLYWYRRVMGKEIKFLLHFVKESKQDESGMPNNRFLAERTGGTYSTLKVQPAELEDSGVYFCASSPLGRIQETQYFGPGTRLLVL.

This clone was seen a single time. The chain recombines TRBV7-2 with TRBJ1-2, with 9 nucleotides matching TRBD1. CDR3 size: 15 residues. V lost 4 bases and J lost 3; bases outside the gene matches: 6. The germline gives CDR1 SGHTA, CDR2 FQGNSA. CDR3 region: CASSSPGQGDYGYTF. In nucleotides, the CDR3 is TGTGCCAGCAGCTCCCCGGGACAGGGAGACTATGGCTACACCTTC.

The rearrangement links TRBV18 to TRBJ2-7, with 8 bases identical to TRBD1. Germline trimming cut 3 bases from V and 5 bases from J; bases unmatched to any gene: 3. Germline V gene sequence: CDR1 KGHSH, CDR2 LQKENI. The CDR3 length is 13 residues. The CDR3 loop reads CASSPPGGNEQYF. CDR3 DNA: TGTGCCAGCTCACCCCCAGGGGGCAACGAGCAGTACTTC.

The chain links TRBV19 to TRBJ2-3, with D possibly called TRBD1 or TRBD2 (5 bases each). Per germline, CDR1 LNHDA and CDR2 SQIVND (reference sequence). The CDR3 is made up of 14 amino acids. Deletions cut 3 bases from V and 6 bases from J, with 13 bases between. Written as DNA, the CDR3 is TGTGCCAGTAGTATCTCGGGACCTCGGGATACGCAGTATTTT. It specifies CASSISGPRDTQYF.

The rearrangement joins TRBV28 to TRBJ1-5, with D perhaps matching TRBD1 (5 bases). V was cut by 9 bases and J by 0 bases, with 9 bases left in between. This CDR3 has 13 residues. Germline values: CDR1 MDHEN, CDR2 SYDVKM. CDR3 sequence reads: CASRRDSNQPQHF. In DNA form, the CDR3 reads TGTGCCAGTCGCAGGGATAGCAATCAGCCCCAGCATTTT.

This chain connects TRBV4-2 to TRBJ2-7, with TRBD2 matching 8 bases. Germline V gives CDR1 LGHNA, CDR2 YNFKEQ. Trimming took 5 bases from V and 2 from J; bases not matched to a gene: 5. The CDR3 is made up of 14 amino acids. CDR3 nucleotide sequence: TGTGCCAGCAGCTCCTTCGGGAGGGCCTACGAGCAGTACTTC. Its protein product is CASSSFGRAYEQYF.

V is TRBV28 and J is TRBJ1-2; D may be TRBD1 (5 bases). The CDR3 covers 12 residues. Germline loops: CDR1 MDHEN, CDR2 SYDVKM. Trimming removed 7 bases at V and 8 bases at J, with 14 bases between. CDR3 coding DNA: TGTGCCAGCATTCCGGGGGTAGGCGGCTACACCTTC. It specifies CASIPGVGGYTF.

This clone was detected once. CDR3 in amino acids: CASSHYRGFTNYEQYF. The CDR3 nucleotides are TGCGCCAGCAGCCATTACAGGGGCTTTACCAACTACGAGCAGTACTTC. V gene TRBV4-3 combines with J gene TRBJ2-7, with TRBD1 identical over 7 bases. The germline gives CDR1 LGHNA, CDR2 YSLEER. With V trimmed by 3 bases and J by 3 bases, 11 bases remained unmatched. This CDR3 comprises 16 residues.